This entry lists 8 T cell receptor beta chains sequenced from one sample in a study of response to subunit inactivated influenza vaccine. TCRdb re-called the RT-PCR reads with MiXCR, one entry per CDR3 protein. The profile covers roughly 650,000 distinct CDR3 sequences, with 15% to 17% appearing a single time and around a tenth taken by the ten largest. The sample consisted of PBMCs from blood, taken roughly 12 days after vaccination. The receptors come from a man aged 50 or older who received an inactivated influenza vaccine.

The table lists this clonotype with many counts. The V call is TRBV4-1, the J call TRBJ2-4; D is unclear. Germline values: CDR1 MGHRA, CDR2 YSYEKL. Between the trimmed V and J ends, which lost 3 bases and 1 base, there was a span of 7 bases. The CDR3 spans 14 residues. The CDR3 DNA reads as TGCGCCAGCAGCCACAGTGGGGCCAAAAACATTCAGTACTTC. This encodes CASSHSGAKNIQYF.

There are a few counts of this clonotype. The rearrangement joins TRBV20-1 to TRBJ2-6, with D unresolved. V was trimmed by 3 bases and J by 2 bases, leaving 5 bases between them. CDR1 DFQATT and CDR2 SNEGSKA come from the germline V gene (reference sequence). The CDR3 is made up of 13 amino acids. Here the CDR3 reads CSARRPGANVLTF. As DNA, the CDR3 is TGCAGTGCTAGGAGACCTGGGGCCAACGTCCTGACTTTC.

This chain joins TRBV5-1 and TRBJ2-2, with 9 bases lining up with TRBD2. The CDR3 consists of 15 residues. Germline trimming cut 3 bases from V and 8 bases from J; bases unmatched to any gene: 8. The germline V gene encodes CDR1 SGHRS and CDR2 YFSETQ. CDR3 nucleotides: TGCGCCAGCAGCTCCCCGACTAGCGGACAAGGGGAGCTGTTTTTT. Translated, it gives CASSSPTSGQGELFF.

This clonotype was recorded a few times. One end of the junction is discordant with germline, which a read error may explain. The chain recombines TRBV5-5 with TRBJ2-3, with a weak D call TRBD1 (6 bases). The CDR3 is 11 amino acids. Germline-derived CDR1 and CDR2 are SGHKS and YYEKEE (reference sequence). This chain's CDR3 is CASSLTRTDFF. The CDR3, as DNA: TGTGCCAGCAGCTTAACCCGGACAGACTTTTTT.

The chain is built from TRBV28 and TRBJ2-7, with 11 bases fitting TRBD2. V trimming: 5 bases; J trimming: 7 bases; junction bases outside the gene matches: 16. The CDR3 spans 17 residues. Germline V CDR1 and CDR2: MDHEN, SYDVKM. The CDR3, as DNA: TGTGCCAGCAGTCCGCCCCCTTTAGCGGGAGGGGCCTGGGAGCAGTACTTC. Amino acids: CASSPPPLAGGAWEQYF.

The chain carries TRBV11-2 and TRBJ2-1, with 10 bases aligning to TRBD2. The CDR3 is 16 amino acids. The germline V gene has CDR1 SGHAT and CDR2 FQNNGV. The J segment lost 5 bases and the V segment lost 1 base, leaving 5 bases of the junction unmatched. CDR3 in amino acids: CASSLVAGGYNNEQFF. DNA for the CDR3: TGTGCCAGCAGCTTAGTAGCGGGGGGCTATAACAATGAGCAGTTCTTC.

This clonotype was found a few times. The CDR3 coding sequence is TGTGCCACCAGCAGAACACGGACCCAACCACCCTACAATGAGCAGTTCTTC. This encodes CATSRTRTQPPYNEQFF. J is TRBJ2-1 and V is TRBV15; D unclear. From germline, CDR1 is LNHNV and CDR2 YYDKDF (reference sequence). V was pared by 2 bases and J by 2 bases, with 16 bases between. This CDR3 is built from 17 residues. Based on the CDR3 plus reference TRBV15 and TRBJ2-1, the full variable domain is DAMVIQNPRYQVTQFGKPVTLSCSQTLNHNVMYWYQQKSSQAPKLLFHYYDKDFNNEADTPDNFQSRRPNTSFCFLDIRSPGLGDTAMYLCATSRTRTQPPYNEQFFGPGTRLTVL.

The V and J genes are TRBV19 and TRBJ1-5, with D unclear. This CDR3 spans 15 amino acids. Germline assignment: CDR1 LNHDA and CDR2 SQIVND (reference sequence). Between the trimmed V and J ends, which lost 3 bases and 1 base, there was a span of 10 bases. Here the CDR3 reads CASSISRVSNQPQHF. For the CDR3, the DNA is TGTGCCAGTAGTATCTCTCGGGTGAGCAATCAGCCCCAGCATTTT.